What follows are 32 T cell receptor beta chains derived from one specimen sequenced in a study of OX40 agonist ivuxolimab in advanced cancers. Sequencing was performed with immunoSEQ multiplex PCR; in TCRdb, only in-frame clones are kept and a portion is missing. The sample comprises about 20,000 clones, around four fifths of which are singletons, and approximately 51% rests with the top ten. Here the sequenced sample was CD4+ or CD8+ T cells sorted from blood, taken in a trial of the OX40 agonist ivuxolimab. The receptors were sampled from an adult with an advanced solid tumor such as melanoma, head and neck, liver or kidney cancer.

In this sample, this clone turned up once. The rearrangement joins TRBV9 to TRBJ1-2, with TRBD1 matching 9 bases. J was trimmed by 2 bases and V by 1 base; bases with no gene match: 3. Germline CDR1 reads SGDLS; CDR2 reads YYNGEE. The CDR3 length is 15 residues. The CDR3 DNA reads as TGTGCCAGCAGCGTATATGGACAGGGGAACTATGGCTACACCTTC. Translated: CASSVYGQGNYGYTF. The whole variable domain, remainder taken from reference TRBV9 and TRBJ1-2, is DSGVTQTPKHLITATGQRVTLRCSPRSGDLSVYWYQQSLDQGLQFLIQYYNGEERAKGNILERFSAQQFPDLHSELNLSSLELGDSALYFCASSVYGQGNYGYTFGSGTRLTVV.

The chain links TRBV2 to TRBJ2-1; D tentatively reads TRBD1 or TRBD2 (5 bases each). The germline V and J ends were trimmed by 5 bases and 3 bases, with 17 bases remaining between them. The CDR3 has 16 residues. Germline CDR1 is SNHLY and CDR2 is FYNNEI. The CDR3 is CASSTLEGLIYNEQFF. In DNA form, the CDR3 reads TGTGCCAGCAGTACACTAGAGGGGCTGATCTACAATGAGCAGTTCTTC.

The gene calls are TRBV28 and TRBJ2-1; 9 nucleotides match TRBD2. CDR1 is MDHEN and CDR2 is SYDVKM in the germline V gene. There are 17 residues in the CDR3. V gave up 2 bases and J gave up 4 bases; unmatched junction bases: 9. CDR3 bases: TGTGCCAGCAGTTTAACCTTAGCGGGGGAACTTTACAATGAGCAGTTCTTC. It codes for CASSLTLAGELYNEQFF.

The V call is TRBV6-5, the J call TRBJ2-2, with a possible D match to TRBD1 (6 bases). Trimming stripped 6 bases from V and 10 bases from J, with 15 bases between. The length of the CDR3 is 13 residues. Germline V gives CDR1 MNHEY, CDR2 SVGAGI. The CDR3 loop reads CASSPTGMEELFF. Written as DNA, the CDR3 is TGTGCCAGCAGCCCGACAGGAATGGAGGAGCTGTTTTTT.

This clone was detected only once. The chain recombines TRBV30 with TRBJ2-7, with 9 bases aligning to TRBD2. Losses at the gene ends were 5 bases for V and 2 bases for J; bases not matched to a gene: 7. CDR3 length: 14 residues. Germline V CDR1 and CDR2: GTSNPN, SVGIG (reference sequence). In nucleotides, the CDR3 is TGTGCCTGGGCCCTTGCGGGAGGGCCCTACGAGCAGTACTTC. As protein: CAWALAGGPYEQYF.

This clone was counted once. The chain recombines TRBV7-2 with TRBJ1-5; D might be TRBD1 (6 bases). This CDR3 is 14 amino acids long. The germline V gene has CDR1 SGHTA and CDR2 FQGNSA. Trimming removed 5 bases at V and 7 bases at J, with 15 bases between. CDR3 DNA: TGTGCCAGCAGCACCACAGGGTTTTGGCAGCCCCAGCATTTT. It yields the protein CASSTTGFWQPQHF.

This clone has a handful of counts. This chain uses TRBV30 with TRBJ1-4; D remains unclear. Between the trimmed V and J ends, which lost 1 base and 0 bases, there was a span of 9 bases. Germline-derived CDR1 and CDR2 are GTSNPN and SVGIG (reference sequence). CDR3 length: 15 residues. The DNA of the CDR3 is TGTGCCTGGAGTGACGAATTAACAACTAATGAAAAACTGTTTTTT. Translating it yields CAWSDELTTNEKLFF.

This chain joins TRBV5-1 and TRBJ2-1; D not resolved. The germline gives CDR1 SGHRS, CDR2 YFSETQ. Trimming shortened V by 0 bases and J by 0 bases, and 7 bases separated the two germline ends. The CDR3 is 15 residues long. The CDR3 loop is CASSLEQYSYNEQFF. The CDR3 nucleotides are TGCGCCAGCAGCTTGGAACAGTACTCCTACAATGAGCAGTTCTTC.

The chain employs TRBV4-1 and TRBJ1-5; D unresolved. The CDR3 runs 13 residues. V lost 2 bases and J 6 bases, leaving 8 bases between the germline ends. Germline CDR1 reads MGHRA; CDR2 reads YSYEKL. The CDR3, as DNA: TGCGCCAGCAGCCAACCGGGTTTTCAGCCCCAGCATTTT. This sequence encodes CASSQPGFQPQHF.

This chain connects TRBV4-3 to TRBJ2-7; D may match TRBD1 or TRBD2 (5 bases each). CDR3 length: 18 amino acids. Germline V CDR1 and CDR2: LGHNA, YSLEER. V gave up 0 bases and J gave up 4 bases, with 22 bases separating them. In nucleotides, the CDR3 is TGCGCCAGCAGCCAAGATCGGTCCGAGGGGCTATCGGGATACGAGCAGTACTTC. Residues: CASSQDRSEGLSGYEQYF.

This rearrangement joins TRBV5-6 to TRBJ2-2, with 8 bases lining up with TRBD2. This CDR3 region has 15 residues. The J segment lost 7 bases and the V segment lost 0 bases, leaving 5 bases of the junction unmatched. Germline V lookup: CDR1 SGHDT, CDR2 YYEEEE. CDR3 protein: CASSLGLAGSGELFF. DNA of the CDR3: TGTGCCAGCAGCTTGGGTCTAGCGGGTAGCGGGGAGCTGTTTTTT.

The V and J genes are TRBV19 and TRBJ2-5, with unresolved D. The CDR3 consists of 14 residues. The germline V gene has CDR1 LNHDA and CDR2 SQIVND (reference sequence). V shed 3 bases and J shed 5 bases, with 13 bases lying between them. CDR3 nucleotides: TGTGCCAGTAGTATTGTAGGGTCCGCGGAGACCCAGTACTTC. Protein sequence: CASSIVGSAETQYF.

This clone was picked up a small number of times. DNA for the CDR3: TGTGCCAGCAGTATACTAGCGGGAACCCGCAATGAGCAGTTCTTC. As protein: CASSILAGTRNEQFF. The chain has TRBV27 and TRBJ2-1; TRBD2 agrees at 10 bases. Trimming took 5 bases from V and 6 from J; bases not matched to a gene: 7. The CDR3 spans 15 residues. Germline CDR1 is MNHEY and CDR2 is SMNVEV (reference sequence).

This clone occurred once. The V call is TRBV6-5, the J call TRBJ2-3, with D perhaps matching TRBD1 (6 bases). V lost 4 bases and J lost 3, with 11 bases in between. CDR1 is MNHEY and CDR2 is SVGAGI in the germline V gene. This CDR3 spans 14 amino acids. The CDR3 region has the DNA TGTGCCAGCAGTTCGGACAGCCTTACAGATACGCAGTATTTT. This codes for CASSSDSLTDTQYF.

The chain links TRBV14 to TRBJ2-1; TRBD1 agrees at 8 bases. The germline V gene encodes CDR1 SGHDN and CDR2 FVKESK. The J segment lost 6 bases and the V segment lost 6 bases, leaving 10 bases of the junction unmatched. The CDR3 is 15 residues long. CDR3 coding DNA: TGTGCCAGCAGTGACCCCGGACAGGGAATCAATGAGCAGTTCTTC. Translation gives CASSDPGQGINEQFF.

This clone was counted a single time. This chain connects TRBV4-3 to TRBJ2-1; D gene uncertain. The V end was cut by 0 bases, the J end by 0 bases, with 6 bases between. The germline gives CDR1 LGHNA, CDR2 YSLEER. This CDR3 comprises 15 residues. The CDR3 nucleotides read TGCGCCAGCAGCCAAGATAGGTACTCCTACAATGAGCAGTTCTTC. Translation: CASSQDRYSYNEQFF.

The DNA of the CDR3 is TGTGCCAGCAGCTTCCGCCGGGGTCAAGAGACCCAGTACTTC. Translated, it gives CASSFRRGQETQYF. The V gene is TRBV13, the J gene TRBJ2-5; perhaps TRBD2 as D (5 bases). The length of the CDR3 is 14 residues. Germline V CDR1 and CDR2: PRHDT, FYEKMQ (reference sequence). V lost 3 bases and J 2 bases, leaving 10 bases between the germline ends.

Note on this clone: At one end the junction does not follow the germline gene, possibly because of a read error. V usage is TRBV7-6 and J usage is TRBJ1-2; D might be TRBD1 (5 bases). This CDR3 comprises 16 residues. Per the germline V gene, CDR1 is SGHVS and CDR2 is FNYEAQ. The CDR3 spells CASSLGTTPSNYGHTF. The CDR3 DNA sequence: TGTGCCAGCAGCTTGGGGACGACACCCTCTAACTATGGCCACACCTTC. The complete variable domain, with remaining parts taken from reference TRBV7-6 and TRBJ1-2, reads GAGVSQSPRYKVTKRGQDVALRCDPISGHVSLYWYRQALGQGPEFLTYFNYEAQQDKSGLPNDRFSAERPEGSISTLTIQRTEQRDSAMYRCASSLGTTPSNYGHTFGSGTRLTVV.

The chain carries TRBV9 and TRBJ1-1; TRBD1 matches at 7 bases. The CDR3 has 15 amino acids. V lost 4 bases and J lost 0; bases outside the gene matches: 6. From germline, CDR1 is SGDLS and CDR2 YYNGEE. The CDR3 spells CASSRTGLMNTEAFF. CDR3 bases: TGTGCCAGCAGCAGGACAGGATTAATGAACACTGAAGCTTTCTTT.

V usage is TRBV19 and J usage is TRBJ2-1; TRBD1 is a possible D gene (6 bases). The germline V and J ends were trimmed by 2 bases and 4 bases, with 12 bases remaining between them. The CDR3 extends over 15 amino acids. In germline, CDR1 is LNHDA, CDR2 SQIVND (reference sequence). The CDR3 is CASSILSGEYNEQFF. The CDR3 DNA reads TGTGCCAGTAGTATACTCTCAGGGGAGTACAATGAGCAGTTCTTC. Variable domain in full (rest from reference TRBV19 and TRBJ2-1): DGGITQSPKYLFRKEGQNVTLSCEQNLNHDAMYWYRQDPGQGLRLIYYSQIVNDFQKGDIAEGYSVSREKKESFPLTVTSAQKNPTAFYLCASSILSGEYNEQFFGPGTRLTVL.

A single count supports this clone. The chain carries TRBV27 and TRBJ2-1; D unclear. Deletions cut 0 bases from V and 4 bases from J, with 4 bases between. Germline V lookup: CDR1 MNHEY, CDR2 SMNVEV (reference sequence). The CDR3 is made up of 13 amino acids. The CDR3 sequence: CASSLSLYNEQFF. CDR3 nucleotides: TGTGCCAGCAGTTTATCCTTGTACAATGAGCAGTTCTTC.

This clone was detected only a few times. The sample has other DNA sequences that encode this CDR3 too. CDR3 nucleotides: TGTGCCAGCAGCTTAGGCCAGGGAGTAGGAGAGACCCAGTACTTC. Protein sequence: CASSLGQGVGETQYF. The gene calls are TRBV7-9 and TRBJ2-5, with D possibly called TRBD1 or TRBD2 (5 bases each). The V end was cut by 1 base, the J end by 4 bases, with 13 bases between. Germline V lookup: CDR1 SEHNR, CDR2 FQNEAQ (reference sequence). The CDR3 spans 15 residues.

As to this clone: The conserved phenylalanine or tryptophan is not found at the CDR3 terminus, so this likely reflects a read error. The DNA is omitted, as the CDR3 cannot be located on it reliably, and the CDR3 follows TCRdb's listing. The chain employs TRBV27 and TRBJ2-7. The length of the CDR3 is 12 amino acids, counting both ends. The germline CDR1 and CDR2 sequences are MNHEY and SMNVEV (reference sequence). The CDR3 here is CASSLPPGQVFL.

This chain links TRBV11-1 with TRBJ2-1; no clear D gene. Trimming took off 5 bases at V and 0 bases at J, with 8 bases between the two ends. The germline V gene encodes CDR1 SGHAT and CDR2 FQDESV (reference sequence). This CDR3 is built from 14 residues. The CDR3 region has the DNA TGTGCCAGCAGCAGATTCAACTCCTACAATGAGCAGTTCTTC. Translated: CASSRFNSYNEQFF.

This clone counts as medium-sized (0.01 to 0.1%). This same CDR3 is encoded by further DNA sequences in the sample. V usage is TRBV19 and J usage is TRBJ1-1, with D perhaps matching TRBD1 (5 bases). CDR1 is LNHDA, CDR2 SQIVND, per germline (reference sequence). V shed 5 bases and J shed 2 bases, with 12 bases lying between them. CDR3 length equals 14 residues. CDR3 in amino acids: CASSPGTANTEAFF. For the CDR3, the DNA is TGTGCCAGTAGTCCCGGGACCGCCAACACTGAAGCTTTCTTT.

This chain joins TRBV6-5 and TRBJ2-1, with unresolved D. The CDR3 sequence is 14 residues long. Germline CDR1 and CDR2: MNHEY and SVGAGI. The V end was cut by 5 bases, the J end by 7 bases, with 15 bases between. CDR3 bases: TGTGCCAGCAGTCTCGCCTTTCGCGGAAATGAGCAGTTCTTC. It is translated as CASSLAFRGNEQFF.

The rearrangement links TRBV7-6 to TRBJ1-4; tentatively, D is TRBD1 (6 bases). Trimming removed 1 base at V and 4 bases at J, with 10 bases between. CDR1 SGHVS and CDR2 FNYEAQ come from the germline V gene. The CDR3 has 15 amino acids. CDR3 amino acids: CASSLEGESNEKLFF. The CDR3 coding sequence is TGTGCCAGCAGCTTAGAGGGGGAAAGTAATGAAAAACTGTTTTTT.

This chain links TRBV5-1 with TRBJ2-7, with D possibly matching TRBD2 (5 bases). Germline values: CDR1 SGHRS, CDR2 YFSETQ. This CDR3 is 14 amino acids long. Trimming stripped 4 bases from V and 3 bases from J, with 14 bases between. CDR3 sequence: CASSPEVYNYEQYF. The CDR3 nucleotides are TGCGCCAGCAGCCCGGAGGTCTACAACTACGAGCAGTACTTC.

The rearrangement links TRBV6-5 to TRBJ2-7; tentatively, D is TRBD1 (5 bases). The V gene lost 0 bases and the J gene lost 3 bases, with 6 bases spanning the gap. CDR1 is MNHEY, CDR2 SVGAGI, per germline. The CDR3 length is 13 residues. The CDR3 loop is CASSYSGHYEQYF. Here the CDR3 DNA reads TGTGCCAGCAGTTACTCGGGGCACTACGAGCAGTACTTC.

The genes are TRBV7-8 and TRBJ2-7; 9 bases match TRBD1. Germline assignment: CDR1 SGHVS and CDR2 FQNEAQ. The CDR3 consists of 15 residues. The junction had 3 bases not matched to a gene; V was cut back by 1 base and J by 2 bases. CDR3 nucleotide sequence: TGTGCCAGCAGCTTAGAACAGGGGGCCACCTACGAGCAGTACTTC. This gives the protein CASSLEQGATYEQYF.

The table lists this clone with a few counts. The chain couples TRBV7-9 to TRBJ1-2, with TRBD1 as a possible D gene (6 bases). The V end was cut by 1 base, the J end by 7 bases, with 13 bases between. Germline CDR1 and CDR2: SEHNR and FQNEAQ (reference sequence). There are 14 residues in the CDR3. The CDR3 sequence: CASSLDQGPSGYTF. CDR3 DNA: TGTGCCAGCAGCTTAGATCAGGGGCCAAGTGGCTACACCTTC.

The chain links TRBV18 to TRBJ2-2; D remains unclear. The germline V gene has CDR1 KGHSH and CDR2 LQKENI. The V end was cut by 3 bases, the J end by 4 bases, with 12 bases between. The CDR3 covers 15 residues. The CDR3 reads CASSPEQDSTGELFF. The CDR3 nucleotides read TGTGCCAGCTCACCGGAGCAGGATTCCACCGGGGAGCTGTTTTTT.